This note documents a single T cell receptor (beta chain) sequence. This entry belongs to a study of shared clonotypes between healthy human individuals. It was CD45RO-negative cells, positively selected for CCR7, that made up naive CD8 cells, with terminally differentiated effector memory CD45RA+ cells excluded. This CDR3 has 16 amino acids. Trimming removed 0 bases from V and 1 base from J; junction bases left unmatched: 3. The germline gives CDR1 LNHNV, CDR2 YYDKDF (reference sequence). A deep-level run was used for the assay. Data came from immunoSEQ multiplex PCR; TCRdb stores just in-frame clones and leaves some out. This sample has 550,000 to 750,000 clones, with around 92% found just once.

The sequenced sample consisted of naive CD8+ T cells sorted from blood. The V gene is TRBV15, the J gene TRBJ2-7, with 10 bases aligning to TRBD1. This sequence originates from a young man in good health. This CDR3 reads CATSRDRDRGSYEQYF. CDR3 sequence (DNA): TGTGCCACCAGCAGAGACAGGGACAGGGGATCCTACGAGCAGTACTTC.